This TCR beta chain was retrieved from a study of siplizumab effects on memory and regulatory T cells. The germline V gene has CDR1 SGHDT and CDR2 YYEEEE. The CDR3 totals 15 residues. Losses at the gene ends were 5 bases for V and 0 bases for J; bases not matched to a gene: 4. This table comes from immunoSEQ multiplex PCR, and its TCRdb copy is limited to in-frame clones, with some not included. The data contain around 100,000 clones, about 93% of them singletons. The chain is built from TRBV5-6 and TRBJ1-1; 10 bases map to TRBD1. The material sequenced was non-Treg CD4+ T cells sorted from blood. This TCR was sampled from a human donor in good health. CDR3 residues: CASRGQGGLNTEAFF. In DNA, the CDR3 is TGTGCCAGCAGAGGACAGGGGGGGTTGAACACTGAAGCTTTCTTT. The whole variable domain, remainder taken from reference TRBV5-6 and TRBJ1-1, is DAGVTQSPTHLIKTRGQQVTLRCSPKSGHDTVSWYQQALGQGPQFIFQYYEEEERQRGNFPDRFSGHQFPNYSSELNVNALLLGDSALYLCASRGQGGLNTEAFFGQGTRLTVV.